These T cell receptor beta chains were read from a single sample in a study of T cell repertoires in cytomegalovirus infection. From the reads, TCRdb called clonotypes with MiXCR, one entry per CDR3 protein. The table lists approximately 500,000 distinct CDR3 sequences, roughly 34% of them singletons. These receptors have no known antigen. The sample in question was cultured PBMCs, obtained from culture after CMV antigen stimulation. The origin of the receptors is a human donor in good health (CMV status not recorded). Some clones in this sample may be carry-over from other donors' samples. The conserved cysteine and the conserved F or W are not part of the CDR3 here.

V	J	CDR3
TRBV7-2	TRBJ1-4	ASSLAYNEKLF
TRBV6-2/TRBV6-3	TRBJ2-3	ASRHRLWGTDTQY
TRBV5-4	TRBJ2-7	ASSLTRGYSYEQY
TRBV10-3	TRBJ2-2	AIGTRQGISDTGELF
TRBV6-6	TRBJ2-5	ASRLEAYQETQY
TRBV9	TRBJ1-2	ASSAFKGPPNYGYT
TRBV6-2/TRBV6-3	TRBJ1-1	ASSFNSGTLNTEAF
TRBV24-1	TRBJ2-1	ATSDFSGSNNEQF
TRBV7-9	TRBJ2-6	ASSPPVGSSGANVLT
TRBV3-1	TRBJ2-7	ASSLLRDEQY
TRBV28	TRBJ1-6	ASSFSTDSPLH